These 23 T cell receptor beta chains share one sample of origin, sequenced in a study of Ad26.COV2.S vaccination and SARS-CoV-2 variants (dated by TCRdb to about 2021). Read against the paper, the sample's treatment or condition label means: around 19 received Ad26.COV2.S at low or high dose, single or two shots; several received placebo; per-sample allocation not given. Repertoires of vaccine and placebo recipients were sequenced from samples taken on day 63 after the first injection. Library preparation used the immunoSEQ multiplex PCR assay. TCRdb obtained this table from immuneACCESS and retained in-frame rearrangements with V and J assigned. These tables miss some clones; where compared with another copy, unresolved V genes account for less than half of the shortfall, and the remainder is unexplained. In this sample the table shows 500,000 or so clones, 70% to 90% of which occur a single time. About 13% of the sample is held by the ten biggest clonotypes.

The source material was peripheral blood, sampled in a trial of Ad26.COV2.S vaccine versus placebo. The receptors derive from a person aged 18-60 years who received the Ad26.COV2.S COVID-19 vaccine or a placebo.

The DNA for the CDR3 is TGTGCCCAGGGAAGTCAGCCCCAGCATTTT. Translated, it gives CAQGSQPQHF. The chain couples TRBV27 to TRBJ1-5; tentatively, D is TRBD1 (5 bases). The CDR3 spans 10 residues. Trimming pared 11 bases from V and 6 bases from J, leaving 8 bases between. The germline V gene has CDR1 MNHEY and CDR2 SMNVEV (reference sequence).

V and J are TRBV2 and TRBJ2-1; D may match TRBD1 or TRBD2 (5 bases each). The V end lost 0 bases, the J end lost 4 bases, and 13 bases lay between the germline ends. Looked up from germline, CDR1 is SNHLY and CDR2 is FYNNEI. CDR3 size: 16 residues. The CDR3 spells CASSEAGTLGYNEQFF. The CDR3 nucleotides read TGTGCCAGCAGTGAAGCAGGGACCTTAGGGTACAATGAGCAGTTCTTC. Complete variable domain (other parts from reference TRBV2 and TRBJ2-1): EPEVTQTPSHQVTQMGQEVILRCVPISNHLYFYWYRQILGQKVEFLVSFYNNEISEKSEIFDDQFSVERPDGSNFTLKIRSTKLEDSAMYFCASSEAGTLGYNEQFFGPGTRLTVL.

The chain links TRBV3-1 (or the pseudogene TRBV3-2) to TRBJ2-7, with D tentatively TRBD1 (5 bases). The CDR3 spans 15 residues. In germline, CDR1 is LGHDT, CDR2 YNNKEL (reference sequence). V was shortened by 4 bases and J by 3 bases, with 16 bases between the two germline ends. The CDR3: CASSRRGGFNYEQYF. The CDR3 DNA sequence: TGTGCCAGCAGCCGTAGGGGCGGATTTAACTACGAGCAGTACTTC.

V gene TRBV25-1 combines with J gene TRBJ2-7; the D is unclear. Deletions cut 6 bases from V and 4 bases from J, with 13 bases between. CDR1 and CDR2 (germline): MGHDK, SYGVNS. This CDR3 has 13 amino acids. The CDR3 loop is CASRGSDSYEQYF. Written as DNA, the CDR3 is TGTGCCAGCAGGGGGTCTGATAGTTACGAGCAGTACTTC.

This sequence joins TRBV3-1 (or the pseudogene TRBV3-2) and TRBJ1-6; unclear D gene. The germline gives CDR1 LGHDT, CDR2 YNNKEL (reference sequence). V lost 4 bases and J 6 bases, leaving 10 bases between the germline ends. The CDR3 has 14 residues. The CDR3 loop reads CASSPLYSNSPLHF. CDR3 nucleotides: TGTGCCAGCAGCCCCCTATACTCTAATTCACCCCTCCACTTT.

The chain recombines TRBV28 with TRBJ2-7, with 7 positions matching TRBD1. There are 14 residues in the CDR3. CDR1 is MDHEN and CDR2 is SYDVKM in the germline V gene. With V trimmed by 9 bases and J by 2 bases, 10 bases remained unmatched. The CDR3 spells CASQDDRATYEQYF. For the CDR3, the DNA is TGTGCCAGTCAAGATGACAGGGCGACCTACGAGCAGTACTTC.

CDR3 nucleotide sequence: TGTGCCAGCTCACCTCGGAGGCCCGGGACGGAGTTATCCGGATTCCTTGGCTACACCTTC. Amino acids: CASSPRRPGTELSGFLGYTF. The chain uses TRBV18 and TRBJ1-2; tentatively, D is TRBD1 (5 bases). The CDR3 loop spans 20 amino acids. V was clipped by 3 bases and J by 7 bases, with 33 bases between them. Germline assignment: CDR1 KGHSH and CDR2 LQKENI.

V and J are TRBV10-3 and TRBJ2-5, with D possibly TRBD1 on 6 matching bases. Germline V gene lookup returns CDR1 ENHRY and CDR2 SYGVKD. Trimming cost V 0 bases and J 5 bases, with 10 bases left between them. CDR3 length equals 14 residues. CDR3 amino acids: CAISESGGAETQYF. DNA for the CDR3: TGTGCCATCAGTGAGTCTGGGGGCGCGGAGACCCAGTACTTC.

The chain joins TRBV12-3 or TRBV12-4 to TRBJ2-1; 7 bases fit TRBD2. The CDR3 runs 13 residues. With V trimmed by 5 bases and J by 9 bases, 7 bases remained unmatched. Here the CDR3 reads CASSTGLVSEQFF. CDR3 coding DNA: TGTGCCAGCAGTACCGGACTAGTTAGTGAGCAGTTCTTC.

The chain couples TRBV20-1 to TRBJ1-2; 10 positions match TRBD1. The CDR3 contains 15 residues. Losses at the gene ends were 3 bases for V and 2 bases for J; bases not matched to a gene: 6. Germline V gene lookup returns CDR1 DFQATT and CDR2 SNEGSKA (reference sequence). CDR3 amino acids: CSASSVDRGNYGYTF. For the CDR3, the DNA is TGCAGTGCTAGTTCCGTGGACAGGGGGAACTATGGCTACACCTTC.

The rearrangement links TRBV20-1 to TRBJ1-5; the D is unclear. Germline CDR1 and CDR2: DFQATT and SNEGSKA (reference sequence). V lost 3 bases to trimming and J lost 3 bases, with 15 bases between them. The CDR3 is 15 amino acids. The CDR3 coding sequence is TGCAGTGCTAGTGTGTCCGCACAGCACAATCAGCCCCAGCATTTT. Translation gives CSASVSAQHNQPQHF.

As concerns this clone: An end of the junction does not agree with germline; a read error may underlie this. The chain carries TRBV25-1 and TRBJ2-7; 8 nucleotides match TRBD2. Germline V gene sequence: CDR1 MGHDK, CDR2 SYGVNS. This CDR3 is 13 amino acids long. In DNA, the CDR3 is TGTGCCAGCATCAAAGCGGGGGCTTTCGGCCTTTTCTTC. Translation gives CASIKAGAFGLFF.

This clone is a singleton in its sample. The chain uses TRBV9 and TRBJ1-3; weak D call: TRBD1 (6 bases). The length of the CDR3 is 15 residues. Germline-derived CDR1 and CDR2 are SGDLS and YYNGEE. V was cut by 7 bases and J by 4 bases, with 18 bases left in between. The CDR3 bases are TGTGCCAGCTCCAAAGAATGGGGGCGGGGAAACACCATATATTTT. Protein product: CASSKEWGRGNTIYF. The whole variable domain, filled in from reference TRBV9 and TRBJ1-3, reads DSGVTQTPKHLITATGQRVTLRCSPRSGDLSVYWYQQSLDQGLQFLIQYYNGEERAKGNILERFSAQQFPDLHSELNLSSLELGDSALYFCASSKEWGRGNTIYFGEGSWLTVV.

As concerns this clone: A read error may produce the germline difference seen at one junction end. The J gene is TRBJ2-7, the V gene TRBV6-5; 10 bases align to TRBD1. Germline CDR1 is MNHEY and CDR2 is SVGAGI. The CDR3 sequence is 15 residues long. CDR3 coding DNA: TGTGCCAGCAGTTACTCGACCGGGACAGGGGCCCGGTGGGCCTTC. This encodes CASSYSTGTGARWAF.

The chain carries TRBV6-5 and TRBJ2-3; 10 bases align to TRBD2. The CDR3 extends over 15 amino acids. From germline, CDR1 is MNHEY and CDR2 SVGAGI. J gave up 0 bases and V 6 bases, and 3 bases lay outside the gene matches. Here the CDR3 DNA reads TGTGCCAGCAGCTCTAGCGGGGGAAGCACAGATACGCAGTATTTT. This sequence encodes CASSSSGGSTDTQYF.

The chain has TRBV30 and TRBJ1-5, with D possibly matching TRBD1 (5 bases). CDR3 length: 15 residues. V shed 2 bases and J shed 2 bases, with 13 bases lying between them. Per germline, CDR1 GTSNPN and CDR2 SVGIG (reference sequence). The CDR3 is CAWSRTRDGNQPQHF. DNA for the CDR3: TGTGCCTGGAGTAGAACCCGGGACGGCAATCAGCCCCAGCATTTT.

This chain connects TRBV9 to TRBJ1-4, with D hard to call. There are 13 residues in the CDR3. Trimming took off 5 bases at V and 3 bases at J, with 8 bases between the two ends. Per the germline V gene, CDR1 is SGDLS and CDR2 is YYNGEE. The CDR3 region is CASSLGPNEKLFF. The CDR3 bases are TGTGCCAGCAGTCTTGGGCCTAATGAAAAACTGTTTTTT.

The rearrangement links TRBV11-2 to TRBJ2-1; 9 bases are shared with TRBD2. Germline V gives CDR1 SGHAT, CDR2 FQNNGV. Trimming at V came to 0 bases and at J to 0 bases, leaving 3 bases not matched to a gene. The CDR3 runs to 17 residues. The CDR3, as DNA: TGTGCCAGCAGCTTAGATCTAGCGGGGAGCTCCTACAATGAGCAGTTCTTC. Protein product: CASSLDLAGSSYNEQFF.

V usage is TRBV28 and J usage is TRBJ1-1; D not resolved. The germline gives CDR1 MDHEN, CDR2 SYDVKM. This CDR3 region has 14 residues. The V gene lost 1 base and the J gene lost 3 bases, with 9 bases spanning the gap. CDR3 protein: CASSLSPRDTEAFF. The DNA for the CDR3 is TGTGCCAGCAGTTTATCCCCCAGAGACACTGAAGCTTTCTTT.

The gene calls are TRBV28 and TRBJ2-2, with a possible D match to TRBD1 (5 bases). V was cut by 2 bases and J by 6 bases, with 7 bases left in between. Germline V CDR1 and CDR2: MDHEN, SYDVKM. This CDR3 comprises 13 residues. The CDR3 region has the DNA TGTGCCAGCAGTTTACAAGGGGCCGGGGAGCTGTTTTTT. Translated, it gives CASSLQGAGELFF.

This clone turned up a few times. The CDR3 here is CATRQGQQYEQYF. In nucleotides, the CDR3 is TGTGCCACCAGACAGGGACAGCAGTACGAGCAGTACTTC. The V call is TRBV3-1 (or the pseudogene TRBV3-2), the J call TRBJ2-7, with 7 bases matching TRBD1. The CDR3 consists of 13 residues. The J segment lost 4 bases and the V segment lost 10 bases, leaving 10 bases of the junction unmatched. CDR1 LGHDT and CDR2 YNNKEL come from the germline V gene (reference sequence).

The table lists this clone with a count of one. V usage is TRBV29-1 and J usage is TRBJ1-1, with no clear D. The V end lost 1 base, the J end lost 0 bases, and 6 bases lay between the germline ends. Per germline, CDR1 SQVTM and CDR2 ANQGSEA. This CDR3 has 13 amino acids. CDR3 sequence reads: CSVEAQMNTEAFF. The DNA for the CDR3 is TGCAGCGTTGAAGCTCAAATGAACACTGAAGCTTTCTTT.

The chain is built from TRBV30 and TRBJ1-5; D perhaps matches TRBD1 (6 bases). V lost 3 bases and J lost 4, with 13 bases in between. The CDR3 sequence is 14 residues long. The germline CDR1 and CDR2 sequences are GTSNPN and SVGIG (reference sequence). The CDR3 sequence: CAWSTARGNQPQHF. The CDR3 DNA reads TGTGCCTGGAGCACCGCAAGGGGGAATCAGCCCCAGCATTTT.